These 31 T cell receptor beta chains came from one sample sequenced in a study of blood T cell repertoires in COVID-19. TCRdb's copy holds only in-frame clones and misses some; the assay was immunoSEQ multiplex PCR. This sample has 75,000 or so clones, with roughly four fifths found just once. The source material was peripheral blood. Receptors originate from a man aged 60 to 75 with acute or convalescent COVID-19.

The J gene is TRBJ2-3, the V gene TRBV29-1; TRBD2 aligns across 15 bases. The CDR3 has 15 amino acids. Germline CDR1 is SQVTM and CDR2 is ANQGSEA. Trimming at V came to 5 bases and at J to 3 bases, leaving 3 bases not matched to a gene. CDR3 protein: CSVRTSGRGTDTQYF. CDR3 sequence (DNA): TGCAGCGTTAGGACTAGCGGGAGGGGAACAGATACGCAGTATTTT.

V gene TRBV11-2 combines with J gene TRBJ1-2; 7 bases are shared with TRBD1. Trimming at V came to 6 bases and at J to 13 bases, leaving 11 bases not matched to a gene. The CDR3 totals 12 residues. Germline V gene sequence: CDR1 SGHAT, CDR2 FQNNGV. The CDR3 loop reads CASSPDRDLITF. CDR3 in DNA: TGTGCCAGCAGTCCCGACAGGGACCTCATCACCTTC.

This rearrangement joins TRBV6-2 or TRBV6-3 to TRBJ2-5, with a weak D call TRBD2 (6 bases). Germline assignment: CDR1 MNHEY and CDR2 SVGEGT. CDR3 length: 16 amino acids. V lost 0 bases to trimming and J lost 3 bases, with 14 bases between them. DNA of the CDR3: TGTGCCAGCAGTTACTCGCGACTAGATGCCGAAGAGACCCAGTACTTC. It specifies CASSYSRLDAEETQYF.

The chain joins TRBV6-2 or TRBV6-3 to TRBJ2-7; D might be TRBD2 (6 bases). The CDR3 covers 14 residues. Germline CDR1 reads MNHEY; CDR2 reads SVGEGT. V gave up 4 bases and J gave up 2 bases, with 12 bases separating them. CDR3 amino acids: CASSLVGGAYEQYF. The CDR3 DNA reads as TGTGCCAGCAGTTTGGTAGGCGGGGCCTACGAGCAGTACTTC.

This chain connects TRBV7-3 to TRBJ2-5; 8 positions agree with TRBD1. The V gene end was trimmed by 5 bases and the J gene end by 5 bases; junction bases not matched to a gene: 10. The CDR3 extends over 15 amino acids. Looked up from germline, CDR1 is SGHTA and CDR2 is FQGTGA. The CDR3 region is CASSPWTGSRETQYF. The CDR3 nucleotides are TGTGCCAGCAGCCCCTGGACAGGGTCAAGGGAGACCCAGTACTTC. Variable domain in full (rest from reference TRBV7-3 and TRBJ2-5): GAGVSQTPSNKVTEKGKYVELRCDPISGHTALYWYRQSLGQGPEFLIYFQGTGAADDSGLPNDRFFAVRPEGSVSTLKIQRTERGDSAVYLCASSPWTGSRETQYFGPGTRLLVL.

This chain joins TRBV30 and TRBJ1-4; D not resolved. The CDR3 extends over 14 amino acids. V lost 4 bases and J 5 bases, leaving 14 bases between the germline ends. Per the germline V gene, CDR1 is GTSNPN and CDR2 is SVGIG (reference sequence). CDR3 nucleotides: TGTGCCTGGACGGCGGGAGGTAGAAATGAAAAACTGTTTTTT. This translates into CAWTAGGRNEKLFF.

The CDR3 spells CASSQERTGSTTDTQYF. CDR3 sequence (DNA): TGCGCCAGCAGCCAAGAACGCACAGGGAGCACCACAGATACGCAGTATTTT. This chain links TRBV4-1 with TRBJ2-3, with D tentatively TRBD1 (6 bases). The germline CDR1 and CDR2 sequences are MGHRA and YSYEKL. Trimming removed 0 bases from V and 2 bases from J, with 15 bases in between. This CDR3 is 17 amino acids long.

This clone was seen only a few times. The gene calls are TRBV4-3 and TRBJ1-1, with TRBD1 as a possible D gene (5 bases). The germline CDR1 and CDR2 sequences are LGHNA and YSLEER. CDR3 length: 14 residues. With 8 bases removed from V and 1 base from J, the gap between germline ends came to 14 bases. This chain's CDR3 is CASRLGGRNTEAFF. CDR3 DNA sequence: TGCGCCAGCCGACTGGGGGGGAGGAACACTGAAGCTTTCTTT.

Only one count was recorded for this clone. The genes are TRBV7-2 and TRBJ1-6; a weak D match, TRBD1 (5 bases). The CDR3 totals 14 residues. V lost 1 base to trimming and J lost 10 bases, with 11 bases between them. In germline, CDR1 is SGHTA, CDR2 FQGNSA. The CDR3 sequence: CASSLGGTGSPLHF. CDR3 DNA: TGTGCCAGCAGCTTAGGGGGGACTGGGTCACCCCTCCACTTT.

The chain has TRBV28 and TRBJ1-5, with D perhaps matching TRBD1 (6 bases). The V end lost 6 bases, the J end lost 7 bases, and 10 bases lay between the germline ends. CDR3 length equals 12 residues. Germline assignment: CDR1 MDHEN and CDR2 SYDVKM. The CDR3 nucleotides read TGTGCCAGCAGAACAGGGATGCAGCCCCAGCATTTT. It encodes CASRTGMQPQHF.

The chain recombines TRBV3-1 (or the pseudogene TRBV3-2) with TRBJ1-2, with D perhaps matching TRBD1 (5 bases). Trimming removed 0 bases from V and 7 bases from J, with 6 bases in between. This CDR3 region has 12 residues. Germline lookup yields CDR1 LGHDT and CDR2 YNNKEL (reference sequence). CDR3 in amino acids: CASSQDRGGYTF. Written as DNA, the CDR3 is TGTGCCAGCAGCCAAGATAGGGGTGGCTACACCTTC.

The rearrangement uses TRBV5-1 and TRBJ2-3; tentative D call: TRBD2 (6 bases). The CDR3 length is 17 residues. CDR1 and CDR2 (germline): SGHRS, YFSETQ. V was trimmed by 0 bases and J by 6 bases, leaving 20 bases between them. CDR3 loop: CASSLGTSLAAPDTQYF. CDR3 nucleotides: TGCGCCAGCAGCTTGGGCACCTCACTAGCTGCCCCGGATACGCAGTATTTT.

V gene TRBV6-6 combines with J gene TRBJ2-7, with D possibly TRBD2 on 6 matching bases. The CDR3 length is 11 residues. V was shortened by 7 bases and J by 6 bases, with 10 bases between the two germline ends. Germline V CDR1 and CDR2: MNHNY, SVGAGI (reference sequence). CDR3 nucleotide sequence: TGTGCCAGCATCCACGGGGGCGAGCAGTACTTC. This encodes CASIHGGEQYF.

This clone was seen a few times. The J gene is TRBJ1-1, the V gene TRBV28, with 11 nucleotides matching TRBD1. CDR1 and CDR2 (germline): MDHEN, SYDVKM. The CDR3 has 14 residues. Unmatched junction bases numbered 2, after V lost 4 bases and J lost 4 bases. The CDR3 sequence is CASSSGQGATEAFF. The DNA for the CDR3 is TGTGCCAGCAGTTCCGGACAGGGGGCCACTGAAGCTTTCTTT.

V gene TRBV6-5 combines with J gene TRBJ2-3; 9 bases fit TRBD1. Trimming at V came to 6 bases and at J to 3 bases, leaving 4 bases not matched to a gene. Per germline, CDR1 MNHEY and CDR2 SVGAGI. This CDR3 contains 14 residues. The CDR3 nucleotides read TGTGCCAGCAGCCGGGGACAGGGTACAGATACGCAGTATTTT. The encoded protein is CASSRGQGTDTQYF.

This chain's CDR3 is CASSLGTGGETQYF. CDR3 DNA: TGCGCCAGCAGCCTGGGGACAGGGGGAGAGACCCAGTACTTC. J is TRBJ2-5 and V is TRBV5-1; 11 bases agree with TRBD1. V shed 4 bases, J shed 4 bases, and the junction held 3 bases outside the gene matches. The CDR3 is 14 residues long. Germline V CDR1 and CDR2: SGHRS, YFSETQ.

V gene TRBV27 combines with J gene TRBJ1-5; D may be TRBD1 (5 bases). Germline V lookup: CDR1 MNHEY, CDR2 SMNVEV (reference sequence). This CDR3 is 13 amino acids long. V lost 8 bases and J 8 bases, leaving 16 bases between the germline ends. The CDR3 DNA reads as TGTGCCAGCGGGGCCTGGAGAATGGAGCCCCAGCATTTT. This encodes CASGAWRMEPQHF.

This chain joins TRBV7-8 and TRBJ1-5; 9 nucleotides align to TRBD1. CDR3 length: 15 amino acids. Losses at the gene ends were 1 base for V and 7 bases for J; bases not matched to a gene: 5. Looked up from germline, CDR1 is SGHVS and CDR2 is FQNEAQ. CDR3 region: CASSLEQGALQPQHF. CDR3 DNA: TGTGCCAGCAGCTTAGAACAGGGGGCTTTGCAGCCCCAGCATTTT. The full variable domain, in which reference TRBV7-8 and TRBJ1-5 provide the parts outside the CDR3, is GAGVSQSPRYKVAKRGQDVALRCDPISGHVSLFWYQQALGQGPEFLTYFQNEAQLDKSGLPSDRFFAERPEGSVSTLKIQRTQQEDSAVYLCASSLEQGALQPQHFGDGTRLSIL.

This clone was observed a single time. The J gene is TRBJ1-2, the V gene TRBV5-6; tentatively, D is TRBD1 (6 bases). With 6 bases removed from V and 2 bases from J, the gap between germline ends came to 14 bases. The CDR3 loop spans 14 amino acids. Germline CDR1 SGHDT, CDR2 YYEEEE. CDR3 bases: TGTGCCAGCACCCGGATCACAGGGAACTATGGCTACACCTTC. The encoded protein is CASTRITGNYGYTF.

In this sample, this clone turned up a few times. In DNA form, the CDR3 reads TGTGCCAGCAGCCAAGGGACAGGGCTCTGGAACACTGAAGCTTTCTTT. It encodes CASSQGTGLWNTEAFF. The chain recombines TRBV3-1 (or the pseudogene TRBV3-2) with TRBJ1-1, with 8 bases aligning to TRBD1. Germline V lookup: CDR1 LGHDT, CDR2 YNNKEL (reference sequence). J gave up 1 base and V 1 base, and 5 bases lay outside the gene matches. CDR3 length: 16 amino acids.

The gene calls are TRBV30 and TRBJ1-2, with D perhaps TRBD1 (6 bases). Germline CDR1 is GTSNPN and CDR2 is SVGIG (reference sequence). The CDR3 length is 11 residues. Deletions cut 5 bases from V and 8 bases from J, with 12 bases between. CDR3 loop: CAWGRGGGYTF. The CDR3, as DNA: TGTGCCTGGGGGAGAGGGGGAGGCTACACCTTC.

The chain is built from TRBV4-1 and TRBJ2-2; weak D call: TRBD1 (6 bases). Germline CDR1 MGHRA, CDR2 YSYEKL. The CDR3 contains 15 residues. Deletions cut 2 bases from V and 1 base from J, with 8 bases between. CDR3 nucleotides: TGCGCCAGCAGCCAATCGGGACAGAACACCGGGGAGCTGTTTTTT. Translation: CASSQSGQNTGELFF.

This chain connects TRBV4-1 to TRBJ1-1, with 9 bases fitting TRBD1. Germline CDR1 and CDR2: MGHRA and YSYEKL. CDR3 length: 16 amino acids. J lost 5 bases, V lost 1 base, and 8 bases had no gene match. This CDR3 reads CASSQVPTGGGTEAFF. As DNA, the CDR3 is TGCGCCAGCAGCCAAGTCCCGACAGGGGGAGGGACTGAAGCTTTCTTT.

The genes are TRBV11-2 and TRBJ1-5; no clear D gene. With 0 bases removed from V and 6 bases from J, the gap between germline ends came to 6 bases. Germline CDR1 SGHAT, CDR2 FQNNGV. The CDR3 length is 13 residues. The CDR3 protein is CASSLDRRQPQHF. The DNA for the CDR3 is TGTGCCAGCAGCTTAGATCGTCGTCAGCCCCAGCATTTT.

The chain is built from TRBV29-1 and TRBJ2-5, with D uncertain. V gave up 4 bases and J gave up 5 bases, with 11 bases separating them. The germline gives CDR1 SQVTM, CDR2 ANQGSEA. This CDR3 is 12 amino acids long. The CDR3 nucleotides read TGCAGCGTTGTTGGGCAGGCGGAGACCCAGTACTTC. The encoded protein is CSVVGQAETQYF.

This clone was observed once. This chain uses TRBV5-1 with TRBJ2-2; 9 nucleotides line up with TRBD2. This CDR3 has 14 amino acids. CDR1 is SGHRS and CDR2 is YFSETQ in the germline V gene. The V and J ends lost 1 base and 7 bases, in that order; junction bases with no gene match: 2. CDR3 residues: CASSLRTSVGELFF. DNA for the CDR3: TGCGCCAGCAGCTTGCGGACTAGCGTCGGGGAGCTGTTTTTT.

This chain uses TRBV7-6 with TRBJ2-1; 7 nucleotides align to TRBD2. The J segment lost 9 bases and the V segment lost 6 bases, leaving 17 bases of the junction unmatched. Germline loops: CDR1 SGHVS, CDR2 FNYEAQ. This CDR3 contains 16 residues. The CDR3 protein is CASSTGTTFISSEQFF. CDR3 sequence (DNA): TGTGCCAGCAGTACCGGGACTACATTCATATCCAGTGAGCAGTTCTTC.

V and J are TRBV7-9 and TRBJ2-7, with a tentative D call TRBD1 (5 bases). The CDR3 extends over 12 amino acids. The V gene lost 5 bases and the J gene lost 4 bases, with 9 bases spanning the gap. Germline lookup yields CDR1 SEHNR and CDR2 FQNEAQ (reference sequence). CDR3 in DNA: TGTGCCAGCAGCGCTCAGGGTTACGAGCAGTACTTC. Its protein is CASSAQGYEQYF.

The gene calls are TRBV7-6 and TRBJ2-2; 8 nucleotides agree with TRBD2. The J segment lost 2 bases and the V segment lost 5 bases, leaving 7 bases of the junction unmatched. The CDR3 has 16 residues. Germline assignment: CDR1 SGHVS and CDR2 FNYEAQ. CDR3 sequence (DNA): TGTGCCAGCAGCGTAACGGGGGGGGCAAACACCGGGGAGCTGTTTTTT. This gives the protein CASSVTGGANTGELFF.

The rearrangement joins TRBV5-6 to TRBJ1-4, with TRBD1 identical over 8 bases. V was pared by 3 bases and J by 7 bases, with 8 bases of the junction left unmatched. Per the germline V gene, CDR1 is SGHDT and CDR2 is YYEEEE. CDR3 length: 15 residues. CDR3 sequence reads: CASSYPRGRSEKLFF. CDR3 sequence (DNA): TGTGCCAGCAGCTACCCCAGGGGGCGAAGTGAAAAACTGTTTTTT.

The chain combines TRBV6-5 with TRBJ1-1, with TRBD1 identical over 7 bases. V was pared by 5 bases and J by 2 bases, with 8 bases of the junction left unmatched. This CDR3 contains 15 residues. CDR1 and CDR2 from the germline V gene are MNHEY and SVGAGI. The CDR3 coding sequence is TGTGCCAGCAGTAGACAGGGTCATAGAAACACTGAAGCTTTCTTT. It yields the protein CASSRQGHRNTEAFF.